The clone carrying this T cell receptor beta chain turned up a few times. Its antigen is currently unknown. The sample belongs to a study of cytomegalovirus exposure and HLA in healthy donors. The study's findings and limits: Most TCR beta V segments were productive about 90% or about 30% of the time in an earlier analysis. It was assumed in the presence/absence analyses that sequencing depth was roughly uniform across donors.

The PCR ran on 60 Vbeta and 13 Jbeta primers. Data came from immunoSEQ multiplex PCR; TCRdb stores just in-frame clones and leaves some out. The sample yields around 150,000 clones, around four fifths seen once. CDR3 length: 14 residues. Germline V gene lookup returns CDR1 MRHNA and CDR2 SNTAGT. Trimming stripped 5 bases from V and 4 bases from J, with 13 bases between. This chain connects TRBV6-4 to TRBJ2-3, with D possibly being TRBD1 (5 bases). The source of this sequence is a man aged 18 to 29 in good health and CMV-seropositive. Sequencing input: PBMCs. The CDR3 bases are TGTGCCAGCAGTCCCTTAGGGGCCTCAGATACGCAGTATTTT. It yields the protein CASSPLGASDTQYF.